This TCR beta chain was retrieved from a study of blood T cell repertoires in COVID-19. This CDR3 is 13 amino acids long. V was clipped by 7 bases and J by 1 base; unmatched bases: 4. Germline-derived CDR1 and CDR2 are SGHRS and YFSETQ. The protocol was immunoSEQ multiplex PCR, while the TCRdb copy is restricted to in-frame clones and leaves out a portion. The sample shows some 250,000 clones, 81% of them seen only once. Sequenced material: peripheral blood. The sequence came from a woman aged 80 or older with COVID-19, enrolled during active disease. The V gene is TRBV5-1, the J gene TRBJ1-1, with 7 bases matching TRBD1. The CDR3 loop is CASVGQRNTEAFF. DNA of the CDR3: TGCGCCAGCGTGGGACAGAGGAACACTGAAGCTTTCTTT.